The present T cell receptor (beta chain) was sequenced within a study of radiotherapy plus CTLA-4 blockade in lung cancer. Focal radiation plus CTLA-4 blockade with ipilimumab was given to patients with chemo-refractory metastatic non-small-cell lung cancer. TCRdb keeps only in-frame clones here, not all; method: immunoSEQ multiplex PCR. The top ten clones hold about 15% of a sample with around 71,000 clones, 65% to 85% of them seen once. Per the germline V gene, CDR1 is SGHTA and CDR2 is FQGNSA. The CDR3 runs 15 residues. V lost 3 bases and J lost 0, with 10 bases in between. This receptor was identified in a human donor with non-small cell lung cancer whose response to radiotherapy plus ipilimumab could not be evaluated. Some clones in this sample may be carry-over from other donors' samples. The source was peripheral blood, collected from a patient treated with radiotherapy plus ipilimumab. The chain has TRBV7-2 and TRBJ2-3; D gene ambiguous. CDR3 sequence reads: CASSFLGGSTDTQYF. The CDR3 nucleotides are TGTGCCAGCAGCTTTCTAGGCGGAAGCACAGATACGCAGTATTTT.